This T cell receptor (beta chain) is from a study of T-cell memory formation after mild COVID-19. Turning to the study itself: Clustering of TCRs was largely donor specific.

Broader study findings: Second-wave clones with a day 37 peak had unconfirmed SARS-CoV-2 specificity. Mainly CM and EM harbored the contracting CD4+ clones; mainly EMRA harbored the CD8+ ones. In pre-infection memory, a portion of responding clones appeared, which suggested that cross-reactive memory joined.

This clonotype was observed a few times. Its antigen is unidentified. TCRdb re-called the 5' RACE reads through MiXCR, storing one row per CDR3 protein. Of approximately 560,000 distinct CDR3 sequences in the sample, roughly 17% were seen once. Sequencing was performed on PBMCs or a T cell subset sorted from them (not recorded which). The clonotype originates from an adult woman who had mild COVID-19 (a few samples of this study predate the infection). Cell type and time point are not known.

CDR3 sequence reads: CATSRDGYGQGSEKLFF. DNA for the CDR3: TGTGCCACCAGCAGAGATGGGTACGGACAGGGAAGTGAAAAACTGTTTTTT. This chain connects TRBV15 to TRBJ1-4; 8 bases are shared with TRBD1. Germline CDR1 reads LNHNV; CDR2 reads YYDKDF (reference sequence). V shed 0 bases, J shed 7 bases, and the junction held 10 bases outside the gene matches. The CDR3 length is 17 residues.